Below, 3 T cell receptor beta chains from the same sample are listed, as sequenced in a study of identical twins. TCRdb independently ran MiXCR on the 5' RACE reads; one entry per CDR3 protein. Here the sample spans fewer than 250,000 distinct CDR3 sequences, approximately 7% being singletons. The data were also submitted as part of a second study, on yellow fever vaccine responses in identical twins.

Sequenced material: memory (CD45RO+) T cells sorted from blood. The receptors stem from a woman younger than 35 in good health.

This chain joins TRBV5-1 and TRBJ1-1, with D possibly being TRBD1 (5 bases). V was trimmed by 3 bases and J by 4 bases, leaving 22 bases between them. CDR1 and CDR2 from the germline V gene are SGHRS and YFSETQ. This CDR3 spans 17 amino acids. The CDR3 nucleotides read TGCGCCAGCAGCTCTTTACTGGACAAGCTGGTAGGCACTGAAGCTTTCTTT. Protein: CASSSLLDKLVGTEAFF.

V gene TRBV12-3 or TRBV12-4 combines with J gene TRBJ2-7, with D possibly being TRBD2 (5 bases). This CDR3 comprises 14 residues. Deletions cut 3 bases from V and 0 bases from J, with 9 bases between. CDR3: CASSLGDSSYEQYF. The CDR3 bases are TGTGCCAGCAGTTTGGGAGATAGCTCCTACGAGCAGTACTTC.

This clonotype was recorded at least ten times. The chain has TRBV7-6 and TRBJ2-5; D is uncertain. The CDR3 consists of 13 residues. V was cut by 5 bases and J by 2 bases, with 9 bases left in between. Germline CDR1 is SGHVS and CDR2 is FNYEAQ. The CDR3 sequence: CASSLPLQETQYF. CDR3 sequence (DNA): TGTGCCAGCAGCCTCCCCCTTCAAGAGACCCAGTACTTC.